This T cell receptor (beta chain) was recovered during a study of T cell responses to AZD1222 COVID-19 vaccine. Data came from immunoSEQ multiplex PCR; TCRdb stores just in-frame clones and leaves some out. The data hold about 45,000 clones, with 85% to 90% observed a single time. V dropped 0 bases and J dropped 7 bases, with 21 bases sitting between them. Germline assignment: CDR1 MGHRA and CDR2 YSYEKL. This CDR3 comprises 17 residues. V gene TRBV4-1 combines with J gene TRBJ2-5; either TRBD1 or TRBD2 may supply D (5 bases each). This sequence originates from an adult who received the AZD1222 COVID-19 vaccine. The material was peripheral blood, obtained 28 days after the second AZD1222 dose. The CDR3 sequence is CASSQEGTPGFEGTQYF. The DNA for the CDR3 is TGCGCCAGCAGCCAAGAGGGGACCCCCGGGTTCGAAGGGACCCAGTACTTC.